This is a list of T cell receptor beta chains from one sample in a study of T cells in Graves' hyperthyroidism and ophthalmopathy. MiXCR, run by TCRdb on the multiplex PCR reads, gives a single entry per CDR3 protein. The sample carries about 380,000 distinct CDR3 sequences, about 13% recorded once. Sequenced material: blood. All receptors come from a man aged 30 to 45 with Graves' hyperthyroidism that later progressed to Graves' ophthalmopathy. Each CDR3 is given with its conserved first and last residue.

TRBV20-1	TRBJ1-5	CSASGQYSNQPQHF
TRBV18	TRBJ1-4	CASSPRHDFNEKLFF
TRBV27	TRBJ2-2	CASSFKTGTGELFF
TRBV3-1	TRBJ2-7	CASSKTTLVTF
TRBV20-1	TRBJ2-1	CSARDSVSSYNEQFF
TRBV20-1	TRBJ2-3	CSAKGQLSGTAFKQYF
TRBV20-1	TRBJ1-1	CSAGRPTEAFF
TRBV20-1	TRBJ2-3	CSAGGGGTFFSTDTQYF
TRBV20-1	TRBJ2-7	CSVWDSGEQYF
TRBV12-3/TRBV12-4	TRBJ1-2	CASRPGKGGYTF
TRBV19	TRBJ1-5	CAAWNYSNQPQHF
TRBV30	TRBJ1-5	CAWSVGQGNQPQHF
TRBV5-6	TRBJ1-4	CASSWKGMATNEKLFF
TRBV28	TRBJ2-1	CASSSPELPYNEQFF
TRBV2	TRBJ1-5	CASSGGSGVSNQPQHF
TRBV29-1	TRBJ1-1	CSVTVRAGRNTEAFF
TRBV30	TRBJ2-1	CAWNLGQGNNEQFF
TRBV27	TRBJ2-5	CASSPRLGGHYRETQYF
TRBV6-1	TRBJ2-7	CASSQGGTYEQYF
TRBV5-1	TRBJ1-1	CASSLARTGGSEAFF
TRBV12-5	TRBJ1-2	CASGPSDRGNGYTF
TRBV5-1	TRBJ2-1	CASSLNREQFF
TRBV4-1	TRBJ1-1	CASSQERIGRGGTEAFF
TRBV5-1	TRBJ2-1	CASSSGTQGNEQFF
TRBV9	TRBJ2-3	CASSPEVDTQYF
TRBV6-1	TRBJ1-5	CASSPGLHSNQPQHF
TRBV20-1	TRBJ1-5	CSAKGTAIITNQPQHF
TRBV6-1	TRBJ1-2	CASSEAWGKWYDYTF
TRBV20-1	TRBJ2-1	CSARSSGYYNEQFF
TRBV5-1	TRBJ2-1	CASSLADLGFEQFF
TRBV3-1	TRBJ2-5	CASSPPGVEETQYF
TRBV7-9	TRBJ1-1	CASSSLAGLNTEAFF
TRBV27	TRBJ2-7	CASIMAKSSYEQYF
TRBV11-2	TRBJ2-7	CASSLAMGTGAYEQYF
TRBV24-1	TRBJ2-1	CATSDFPGASYNEQFF
TRBV10-3	TRBJ2-1	CAISESWRGGSNEQFF
TRBV5-5	TRBJ1-2	CASSLSNQGAGYGYTF
TRBV27	TRBJ2-3	CASSLPASGVDTQYF
TRBV9	TRBJ2-1	CASSTVAGGPNEQFF
TRBV5-1	TRBJ2-3	CASSQHTDTQYF
TRBV19	TRBJ2-1	CASTRSSGGAYNEQFF
TRBV7-9	TRBJ2-5	CASSPRRAGRETQYF
TRBV10-2	TRBJ2-4	CASRNDLGGAKNIQYF
TRBV5-5	TRBJ2-7	CASSRGLAGGSYEQYF
TRBV28	TRBJ2-2	CASILTGGTGELFF
TRBV12-3/TRBV12-4	TRBJ1-2	CASSYGGLYYGYTF
TRBV20-1	TRBJ2-7	CSARQGLAREQYF
TRBV6-1	TRBJ1-6	CASSESGTYNSPLHF